This T cell receptor (beta chain) originates from a study of cytomegalovirus exposure and HLA in healthy donors. At the level of the study: Earlier findings included approximately 120 million unique TCR beta sequences obtained from some 180 million T cells.

General observations from the study: Some V segments, TRBV6-2 and TRBV6-3 among them, were indistinguishable and were therefore excluded. Researchers reported in a later analysis that common viral pathogens appeared linked to several top clusters. Many donors shared some public TCRs, even though most TCR sequences were rare.

Concerning this clone itself: Its target is unknown.

Primers for the PCR totalled 60 Vbeta and 13 Jbeta. This table comes from immunoSEQ multiplex PCR, and its TCRdb copy is limited to in-frame clones, with some not included. The data contain about 150,000 clones, around 78% of them seen just once; the ten biggest clones take up approximately 1.4%. Germline V gene lookup returns CDR1 SEHNR and CDR2 FQNEAQ (reference sequence). V shed 5 bases and J 4 bases; nucleotides not matched to a gene: 11. The length of the CDR3 is 17 residues. The sequenced sample was PBMCs. This clonotype was sampled from a middle-aged man in good health and CMV-seronegative. The J gene is TRBJ2-1, the V gene TRBV7-9, with TRBD1 matching over 10 bases. The CDR3 DNA sequence: TGTGCCAGCAGCGGGCTCTGGCCGGGACAGGGGTACAATGAGCAGTTCTTC. As protein: CASSGLWPGQGYNEQFF.